Listed here are 21 T cell receptor beta chains from one sample, sequenced in a study of cytomegalovirus exposure and HLA in healthy donors. Clones were read by immunoSEQ multiplex PCR, and TCRdb kept only the in-frame ones, dropping some. The table has tens of thousands of clones, approximately 97% seen once; the top ten hold about 1.5%. Sequencing used PBMCs. The receptors were sampled from a woman aged 18-29 years in good health and CMV-seropositive.

The genes are TRBV11-3 and TRBJ2-5, with TRBD2 matching over 7 bases. After removal of 1 base from V and 2 bases from J, the junction contained 7 bases not matched to a gene. Germline CDR1 SGHNT, CDR2 YENEEA. The CDR3 is 16 residues long. CDR3 in amino acids: CASSLAGERGQETQYF. The CDR3 DNA is TGTGCCAGCAGCTTAGCCGGGGAGCGGGGACAAGAGACCCAGTACTTC.

The chain joins TRBV7-9 to TRBJ2-5; TRBD1 is a possible D gene (6 bases). The V gene's germline CDR1 is SEHNR and CDR2 FQNEAQ (reference sequence). V was shortened by 6 bases and J by 2 bases, with 10 bases between the two germline ends. The CDR3 extends over 13 amino acids. The CDR3 region is CASRRGQQETQYF. The CDR3 nucleotides are TGTGCCAGCAGGAGAGGACAGCAAGAGACCCAGTACTTC.

The chain joins TRBV5-1 to TRBJ1-1; TRBD1 agrees at 7 bases. Germline CDR1 reads SGHRS; CDR2 reads YFSETQ. J was trimmed by 2 bases and V by 4 bases; bases with no gene match: 5. This CDR3 contains 14 residues. CDR3 in DNA: TGCGCCAGCAGCGAGGGGACAGTTAACACTGAAGCTTTCTTT. Protein product: CASSEGTVNTEAFF.

CDR3: CASSEWGYYEQYF. The CDR3, as DNA: TGTGCCAGCAGTGAGTGGGGCTACTACGAGCAGTACTTC. V is TRBV6-1 and J is TRBJ2-7, with D possibly matching TRBD1 (5 bases). V dropped 3 bases and J dropped 3 bases, with 9 bases sitting between them. Germline V gives CDR1 MNHNS, CDR2 SASEGT. There are 13 residues in the CDR3.

J is TRBJ2-7 and V is TRBV4-1; weak D call: TRBD1 (6 bases). The V gene's germline CDR1 is MGHRA and CDR2 YSYEKL. The CDR3 covers 18 residues. Between the trimmed V and J ends, which lost 8 bases and 1 base, there was a span of 27 bases. The CDR3: CASQKWVSPRGYSYEQYF. The CDR3 DNA is TGCGCCAGCCAAAAGTGGGTCTCCCCCAGGGGCTATTCCTACGAGCAGTACTTC.

This chain connects TRBV29-1 to TRBJ2-1, with a tentative D call TRBD2 (5 bases). The germline gives CDR1 SQVTM, CDR2 ANQGSEA. The V gene lost 7 bases and the J gene lost 8 bases, with 12 bases spanning the gap. This CDR3 region has 11 residues. The CDR3 DNA reads as TGCAGCGGTGTCACTAGTTATGAGCAGTTCTTC. It codes for CSGVTSYEQFF.

V gene TRBV19 combines with J gene TRBJ1-1, with 7 bases aligning to TRBD1. V trimming: 10 bases; J trimming: 5 bases; junction bases outside the gene matches: 10. The germline V gene has CDR1 LNHDA and CDR2 SQIVND (reference sequence). The CDR3 has 13 residues. The CDR3 here is CATGRQGGTEAFF. Here the CDR3 DNA reads TGTGCCACTGGACGACAGGGAGGAACTGAAGCTTTCTTT.

J is TRBJ2-3 and V is TRBV5-8, with D possibly TRBD2 on 5 matching bases. Trimming left V 0 bases short and J 0 bases short, with 14 bases between. The germline V gene has CDR1 SGHTS and CDR2 YDEGEE. CDR3 length equals 17 residues. The DNA of the CDR3 is TGTGCCAGCAGCTTGGGGACTTCGCCTTCTAGCACAGATACGCAGTATTTT. It codes for CASSLGTSPSSTDTQYF.

The chain links TRBV19 to TRBJ1-1; 7 bases are a match to TRBD1. This CDR3 contains 16 residues. Germline CDR1 reads LNHDA; CDR2 reads SQIVND (reference sequence). V trimming: 5 bases; J trimming: 4 bases; junction bases outside the gene matches: 13. The CDR3 DNA follows: TGTGCCAGTAGTCCCCGGGACAGTCCGGGGGCCACTGAAGCTTTCTTT. This codes for CASSPRDSPGATEAFF.

The V gene is TRBV4-1, the J gene TRBJ2-3; TRBD2 matches at 12 bases. The V gene end was trimmed by 0 bases and the J gene end by 2 bases; junction bases not matched to a gene: 9. The CDR3 runs 19 residues. Germline values: CDR1 MGHRA, CDR2 YSYEKL. CDR3 DNA sequence: TGCGCCAGCAGCCAAGATCCCCCCCGACTAGCGGGGGACACAGATACGCAGTATTTT. It is translated as CASSQDPPRLAGDTDTQYF.

This chain uses TRBV2 with TRBJ2-1; 12 bases fit TRBD2. Trimming removed 7 bases from V and 8 bases from J; junction bases left unmatched: 9. This CDR3 is 15 amino acids long. Germline V gene sequence: CDR1 SNHLY, CDR2 FYNNEI. The CDR3, as DNA: TGTGCCAGCACCATCCTAGCGGGAGGGGCCGATGAGCAGTTCTTC. Protein: CASTILAGGADEQFF.

This sequence joins TRBV27 and TRBJ1-1; 9 bases align to TRBD1. J gave up 4 bases and V 5 bases, and 5 bases lay outside the gene matches. The CDR3 is 14 residues long. CDR1 and CDR2 from the germline V gene are MNHEY and SMNVEV (reference sequence). CDR3 bases: TGTGCCAGCAGTCCCGTGACAGGGGGCACTGAAGCTTTCTTT. Translating it yields CASSPVTGGTEAFF.

This chain joins TRBV7-6 and TRBJ2-3; 10 nucleotides match TRBD1. V gave up 5 bases and J gave up 2 bases; unmatched junction bases: 4. Germline V gene sequence: CDR1 SGHVS, CDR2 FNYEAQ. The CDR3 contains 15 residues. CDR3 coding DNA: TGTGCCAGCAGCCGGGACAGGGGAACCACAGATACGCAGTATTTT. Translated, it gives CASSRDRGTTDTQYF.

The chain uses TRBV9 and TRBJ1-2; weak D call: TRBD1 (6 bases). V was trimmed by 4 bases and J by 0 bases, leaving 31 bases between them. The CDR3 is 21 residues long. CDR1 and CDR2 from the germline V gene are SGDLS and YYNGEE. The CDR3 spells CASSYPIRGGPPKHANYGYTF. In DNA, the CDR3 is TGTGCCAGCAGCTACCCTATTAGGGGGGGGCCACCAAAGCATGCTAACTATGGCTACACCTTC.

This rearrangement joins TRBV7-9 to TRBJ2-1, with 11 bases lining up with TRBD2. The germline V gene encodes CDR1 SEHNR and CDR2 FQNEAQ (reference sequence). CDR3 length: 16 amino acids. V lost 4 bases to trimming and J lost 4 bases; unmatched junction nucleotides: 6. The CDR3 DNA is TGTGCCAGCAGCTGGGATAGCGGGGGGGGATACAATGAGCAGTTCTTC. It codes for CASSWDSGGGYNEQFF.

The chain uses TRBV6-5 and TRBJ1-3; 8 nucleotides line up with TRBD1. Per germline, CDR1 MNHEY and CDR2 SVGAGI. This CDR3 has 13 amino acids. Trimming took 6 bases from V and 4 from J; bases not matched to a gene: 2. The CDR3 DNA reads as TGTGCCAGCAGCGGGACAGGAGGAAACACCATATATTTT. It encodes CASSGTGGNTIYF.

The V and J genes are TRBV4-1 and TRBJ1-5; 7 bases map to TRBD1. Looked up from germline, CDR1 is MGHRA and CDR2 is YSYEKL. Unmatched junction bases numbered 3, after V lost 2 bases and J lost 2 bases. This CDR3 region has 15 residues. The CDR3 DNA sequence: TGCGCCAGCAGCCAACGACAGGGAGGCAATCAGCCCCAGCATTTT. This codes for CASSQRQGGNQPQHF.

The chain is built from TRBV28 and TRBJ2-1; D perhaps matches TRBD1 (5 bases). The V end lost 6 bases, the J end lost 4 bases, and 16 bases lay between the germline ends. The germline V gene encodes CDR1 MDHEN and CDR2 SYDVKM. This CDR3 has 15 amino acids. The CDR3 is CASSLDLGLYNEQFF. CDR3 DNA sequence: TGTGCCAGCAGCCTCGACCTGGGGCTGTACAATGAGCAGTTCTTC. Drawing the rest from reference TRBV28 and TRBJ2-1, the complete variable domain is DVKVTQSSRYLVKRTGEKVFLECVQDMDHENMFWYRQDPGLGLRLIYFSYDVKMKEKGDIPEGYSVSREKKERFSLILESASTNQTSMYLCASSLDLGLYNEQFFGPGTRLTVL.

The chain recombines TRBV13 with TRBJ2-7, with unresolved D. This CDR3 is built from 13 residues. The V and J ends lost 3 bases and 3 bases respectively, with 9 bases between them. Germline V gene data show CDR1 as PRHDT and CDR2 as FYEKMQ (reference sequence). The CDR3 region is CASSFGSSYEQYF. The CDR3 DNA reads TGTGCCAGCAGCTTTGGTTCGAGCTACGAGCAGTACTTC.

Here the CDR3 DNA reads TGCGCCAGCAGCTTGGGAATGGAGGGGGCAGGAGGGGAGCAGTACTTC. Its translation: CASSLGMEGAGGEQYF. The rearrangement links TRBV5-1 to TRBJ2-7; tentatively, D is TRBD1 (7 bases). Trimming stripped 0 bases from V and 7 bases from J, with 20 bases between. The CDR3 runs to 16 residues. The germline V gene has CDR1 SGHRS and CDR2 YFSETQ.

The V and J genes are TRBV5-4 and TRBJ1-2, with D possibly TRBD1 on 6 matching bases. The CDR3 is made up of 14 amino acids. Germline V lookup: CDR1 SGHNT, CDR2 YYREEE (reference sequence). V lost 2 bases, J lost 2 bases, and 10 bases lay in between. CDR3 loop: CASSFGTGNYGYTF. CDR3 bases: TGTGCCAGCAGCTTCGGTACAGGGAACTATGGCTACACCTTC.